The T cell receptor (beta chain) described here comes from a study of T cell responses to AZD1222 COVID-19 vaccine. Data came from immunoSEQ multiplex PCR; TCRdb stores just in-frame clones and leaves some out. Found here are approximately 170,000 clones, approximately 95% of them singletons; the top ten hold about 3.9%. Germline CDR1 reads ENHRY; CDR2 reads SYGVKD. V lost 3 bases and J 5 bases, leaving 8 bases between the germline ends. The CDR3 is 13 residues long. The starting material was peripheral blood, obtained on day 0 of AZD1222 vaccination. The clonotype comes from an adult in good health. This chain joins TRBV10-3 and TRBJ2-1; tentative D call: TRBD2 (5 bases). CDR3 loop: CAISELENNEQFF. The CDR3 coding sequence is TGTGCCATCAGTGAACTAGAGAACAATGAGCAGTTCTTC.